This is a list of T cell receptor beta chains from one sample in a study of identical twins. TCRdb called the 5' RACE reads again in MiXCR, with one record for every CDR3 protein. The sample yields hundreds of thousands of distinct CDR3 sequences, over 5% seen once. The sequencing sample was made of naive T cells sorted from blood. Receptors were obtained from a man between 18 and 35 years old in good health. The CDR3 runs from the conserved cysteine through the conserved F or W. D genes are given only for firm matches. The size entry is marked missing in some rows and otherwise reads once, few, many or a size class.

CDR3	DNA	size	V	J	D
CASSSLRGYEKLFF	TGTGCCAGCAGTTCCCTACGGGGGTACGAAAAACTGTTTTTT	few	TRBV28	TRBJ1-4	-
CSARRTGSDIQYF	TGCAGTGCTAGAAGGACAGGGAGCGACATTCAGTACTTC	few	TRBV20-1	TRBJ2-4	TRBD1
CASQRDGTFF	TGTGCCAGCCAAAGGGACGGAACTTTCTTT	-	TRBV2	TRBJ1-1	-
CASSRVPGQSNSPLHF	TGCGCCAGCAGCCGAGTTCCGGGACAGAGTAATTCACCCCTCCACTTT	-	TRBV4-1	TRBJ1-6	TRBD1
CSARGLNQETQYF	TGCAGTGCTAGAGGCCTGAACCAAGAGACCCAGTACTTC	many	TRBV20-1	TRBJ2-5	-
CSVRDQGSTEAFF	TGCAGCGTTCGGGACCAGGGCAGCACTGAAGCTTTCTTT	many	TRBV29-1	TRBJ1-1	-
CASRSDSQEEKLFF	TGCGCCAGCCGGTCGGATTCTCAAGAGGAAAAACTGTTTTTT	few	TRBV5-1	TRBJ1-4	-
CASILGEGPYNEQFF	-	many	TRBV12-3/TRBV12-4	TRBJ2-1	-
CASSQPEGQGSQETQYF	TGTGCCAGCAGCCAACCGGAGGGACAGGGATCCCAAGAGACCCAGTACTTC	few	TRBV16	TRBJ2-5	TRBD1
CASSTGPHGDEQFF	TGCGCCAGCAGCACTGGACCACATGGCGATGAGCAGTTCTTC	-	TRBV5-1	TRBJ2-1	-
CASSTTWDSGELFF	TGTGCCAGCAGTACAACCTGGGACTCCGGGGAGCTGTTTTTT	many	TRBV6-2/TRBV6-3	TRBJ2-2	-
CASSLSGRNEQFF	TGCGCCAGCAGCCTTAGCGGGAGAAATGAGCAGTTCTTC	many	TRBV5-1	TRBJ2-1	TRBD2
CASSQGGTGSYNEQFF	TGCGCCAGCAGCCAAGGAGGGACAGGCTCCTACAATGAGCAGTTCTTC	few	TRBV4-1	TRBJ2-1	TRBD1
CASSLQTGNTEAFF	TGTGCCAGCAGTTTACAGACGGGGAACACTGAAGCTTTCTTT	many	TRBV12-3/TRBV12-4	TRBJ1-1	-
CASSLHQTGNTIYF	TGTGCCAGCAGTCTTCATCAGACGGGAAACACCATATATTTT	few	TRBV12-3/TRBV12-4	TRBJ1-3	-
CASSQVWGGQDTQYF	TGCGCCAGCAGCCAAGTCTGGGGTGGGCAAGATACGCAGTATTTT	many	TRBV4-3	TRBJ2-3	-
CASSSSPSRVSEAFF	TGCGCCAGCAGCTCCTCGCCATCGCGGGTATCTGAAGCTTTCTTT	few	TRBV5-1	TRBJ1-1	-
CASSPDPWSYNEQFF	TGTGCCAGCAGCCCGGACCCGTGGTCCTACAATGAGCAGTTCTTC	many	TRBV7-2	TRBJ2-1	-
CASSQDPWGQGAVAEAFF	TGCGCCAGCAGCCAAGATCCGTGGGGGCAGGGGGCAGTCGCTGAAGCTTTCTTT	many	TRBV4-1	TRBJ1-1	TRBD1
CASSIQVTPQHF	TGTGCCAGCAGCATACAGGTTACACCCCAGCATTTT	-	TRBV7-6	TRBJ1-5	-
CASSAKTSGRRNEQFF	TGTGCCAGCAGCGCGAAGACTAGCGGGAGGCGCAATGAGCAGTTCTTC	-	TRBV7-6	TRBJ2-1	TRBD2
CSVEPAFSSTDTQYF	TGCAGCGTTGAACCCGCGTTCTCTAGCACAGATACGCAGTATTTT	many	TRBV29-1	TRBJ2-3	-
CASSEIGEKLFF	TGTGCCAGCAGCGAGATTGGAGAAAAACTGTTTTTT	many	TRBV7-9	TRBJ1-4	-
CSAQQGDEAFF	TGCAGCGCTCAACAGGGCGACGAAGCTTTCTTT	-	TRBV29-1	TRBJ1-1	-
CASRVDPTFRDTQYF	TGTGCCAGCAGGGTGGACCCAACTTTCAGAGATACGCAGTATTTT	many	TRBV6-1	TRBJ2-3	-
CASNRDVQETQYF	TGTGCCAGCAACCGGGACGTCCAAGAGACCCAGTACTTC	many	TRBV2	TRBJ2-5	-
CSARGTGVNQPQHF	TGCAGTGCTAGGGGGACAGGGGTCAATCAGCCCCAGCATTTT	many	TRBV20-1	TRBJ1-5	TRBD1
CAIRGTTTDTQYF	TGTGCCATCAGAGGGACCACCACAGATACGCAGTATTTT	few	TRBV10-3	TRBJ2-3	-
CASSLDPGAPDTQYF	TGCGCCAGCAGCTTGGACCCGGGGGCCCCAGATACGCAGTATTTT	many	TRBV5-1	TRBJ2-3	-
CASSYDAGGLLGGPDTQYF	TGTGCCAGCAGTTACGATGCGGGAGGCCTGTTGGGCGGCCCAGATACGCAGTATTTT	-	TRBV6-2/TRBV6-3	TRBJ2-3	TRBD2
CASSTGLAGTSYNEQFF	TGTGCCAGCAGCACGGGACTAGCGGGAACCTCCTACAATGAGCAGTTCTTC	many	TRBV5-6	TRBJ2-1	TRBD2
CASSGGRAGAQYF	TGTGCCAGCAGCGGAGGACGTGCCGGGGCCCAGTACTTC	few	TRBV7-2	TRBJ2-5	-
CASSLRPQGAGSNQPQHF	TGTGCCAGCAGTCTACGCCCTCAGGGGGCTGGGAGCAATCAGCCCCAGCATTTT	many	TRBV12-3/TRBV12-4	TRBJ1-5	TRBD1
CASSVGVDTQYF	TGTGCCAGCAGCGTAGGTGTAGATACGCAGTATTTT	many	TRBV9	TRBJ2-3	-
CASSELRQNNYGYTF	TGTGCCAGCAGTGAGTTACGACAGAATAACTATGGCTACACCTTC	-	TRBV6-1	TRBJ1-2	-
CAWRPGLGEQYF	TGTGCCTGGAGGCCCGGGTTGGGGGAGCAGTACTTC	many	TRBV30	TRBJ2-7	-
CASSLEGRGAGELFF	TGCGCCAGCAGCTTGGAGGGCAGGGGGGCCGGGGAGCTGTTTTTT	few	TRBV5-1	TRBJ2-2	-
CSVEDHPDPAANTGELFF	TGCAGCGTTGAAGATCACCCCGACCCAGCCGCGAACACCGGGGAGCTGTTTTTT	many	TRBV29-1	TRBJ2-2	-
CASSSGLAEKPGGELFF	TGTGCCAGCAGCTCGGGACTAGCGGAGAAGCCGGGCGGGGAGCTGTTTTTT	few	TRBV7-9	TRBJ2-2	TRBD2
CASSSSGTSYNEQFF	TGCGCCAGCAGCTCTAGCGGGACCTCCTACAATGAGCAGTTCTTC	many	TRBV5-1	TRBJ2-1	TRBD2
CSTPGLADTGELFF	TGCAGTACTCCGGGACTAGCGGACACCGGGGAGCTGTTTTTT	many	TRBV20-1	TRBJ2-2	TRBD2
CATSREGGTHNEQFF	TGTGCCACCAGCAGAGAGGGTGGGACGCACAATGAGCAGTTCTTC	many	TRBV15	TRBJ2-1	-
CASSWSTGYEQYF	TGTGCCAGCAGTTGGTCTACGGGCTACGAGCAGTACTTC	few	TRBV6-2/TRBV6-3	TRBJ2-7	-
CASSSSYRGLEAFF	TGTGCCAGCAGTTCCTCGTACAGGGGACTTGAAGCTTTCTTT	few	TRBV28	TRBJ1-1	TRBD1
CASSWILRPTETQYF	TGTGCCAGCAGTTGGATCCTCAGACCAACGGAGACCCAGTACTTC	once	TRBV5-5	TRBJ2-5	-
CSAGRDGSYNEQFF	TGCAGTGCCGGGCGGGACGGCTCCTACAATGAGCAGTTCTTC	many	TRBV20-1	TRBJ2-1	-
CASRMRGSGDSPLHF	TGTGCCAGCAGAATGAGGGGTTCGGGCGATTCACCCCTCCACTTT	many	TRBV12-3/TRBV12-4	TRBJ1-6	-
CASSLDGTPQAFF	TGCGCCAGCAGCTTGGACGGAACCCCTCAAGCTTTCTTT	many	TRBV5-1	TRBJ1-1	-
CASSFLVAGVEAGELFF	TGTGCCAGCAGTTTCTTGGTAGCGGGAGTGGAGGCCGGGGAGCTGTTTTTT	-	TRBV28	TRBJ2-2	TRBD2
CASSFFTGGETQYF	TGTGCCAGCAGCTTTTTCACTGGCGGGGAGACCCAGTACTTC	-	TRBV7-9	TRBJ2-5	-
CASSSLAGGRYNEQFF	TGTGCCAGCAGCTCCCTAGCGGGAGGCCGTTACAATGAGCAGTTCTTC	few	TRBV11-2	TRBJ2-1	TRBD2